A single sample gave rise to the 5 T cell receptor beta chains below, sequenced in a study of blood T cell repertoires in COVID-19. Libraries were prepared by immunoSEQ multiplex PCR; TCRdb keeps only in-frame clonotypes and omits some of them. The sample has roughly 140,000 clones, 88% seen once. Source material: peripheral blood. These receptors were obtained from a human donor in a cohort sampled during active COVID-19.

This chain joins TRBV18 and TRBJ2-3; 7 nucleotides match TRBD2. After removal of 3 bases from V and 0 bases from J, the junction contained 6 bases not matched to a gene. Germline V gene sequence: CDR1 KGHSH, CDR2 LQKENI. The CDR3 sequence is 16 residues long. The CDR3 region is CASSPLASGSTDTQYF. The DNA for the CDR3 is TGTGCCAGCTCACCGCTTGCTAGCGGTAGCACAGATACGCAGTATTTT.

This chain uses TRBV18 with TRBJ1-1; unclear D gene. Between the trimmed V and J ends, which lost 3 bases and 1 base, there was a span of 15 bases. The CDR3 contains 16 residues. Germline V lookup: CDR1 KGHSH, CDR2 LQKENI. The CDR3 DNA follows: TGTGCCAGCTCACCTCCATCTCGGCGACAGAACACTGAAGCTTTCTTT. It codes for CASSPPSRRQNTEAFF.

The gene calls are TRBV15 and TRBJ2-6, with D perhaps TRBD1 (6 bases). The germline V gene encodes CDR1 LNHNV and CDR2 YYDKDF (reference sequence). V lost 2 bases and J 2 bases, leaving 19 bases between the germline ends. The CDR3 has 19 residues. CDR3 nucleotides: TGTGCCACCAGCAGAATACATAACAGGGTTTCAGCTGGGGCCAACGTCCTGACTTTC. It specifies CATSRIHNRVSAGANVLTF.

The genes are TRBV30 and TRBJ1-2; D is undetermined. V gave up 3 bases and J gave up 1 base, with 15 bases separating them. The germline CDR1 and CDR2 sequences are GTSNPN and SVGIG (reference sequence). CDR3 size: 15 residues. Here the CDR3 DNA reads TGTGCCTGGAGGACTAGGACGGACCTTAACTATGGCTACACCTTC. Translating gives CAWRTRTDLNYGYTF.

CDR3 DNA sequence: TGTGCCAGCAGCTTAGGGGGGGCAGCTAACTATGGCTACACCTTC. Amino acids: CASSLGGAANYGYTF. V gene TRBV5-5 combines with J gene TRBJ1-2; a possible D gene is TRBD1 (6 bases). The CDR3 is 15 amino acids. Trimming shortened V by 2 bases and J by 0 bases, and 11 bases separated the two germline ends. The germline V gene encodes CDR1 SGHKS and CDR2 YYEKEE (reference sequence).